The source of this T cell receptor (beta chain) is a study of blood T cell repertoires in COVID-19. The assay was immunoSEQ multiplex PCR, and TCRdb's table has in-frame clones only and misses some. Of 52,000 or so clones in the sample, about 83% were seen once. CDR1 and CDR2 from the germline V gene are MNHEY and SVGAGI. V shed 7 bases, J shed 4 bases, and the junction held 6 bases outside the gene matches. This CDR3 spans 15 amino acids. The V call is TRBV6-5, the J call TRBJ2-2, with 10 bases fitting TRBD1. The receptor comes from a man between 35 and 55 years old with acute or convalescent COVID-19. What was sequenced was peripheral blood. CDR3 sequence reads: CASIIDRGRTGELFF. The CDR3 region has the DNA TGTGCCAGCATCATTGACAGGGGGCGCACCGGGGAGCTGTTTTTT.